The sequence of this T cell receptor (beta chain) was determined in a study of T-cell reconstitution after alpha-beta-depleted transplantation in children. There are 15 residues in the CDR3. From germline, CDR1 is MNHEY and CDR2 SVGAGI. Trimming removed 6 bases from V and 7 bases from J; junction bases left unmatched: 11. This clonotype has at least ten counts. Using unique molecular identifiers, the investigators prepared the TCRbeta library. TCRdb itself ran the PCR reads through MiXCR, one entry per CDR3 protein. Of approximately 590,000 distinct CDR3 sequences in the sample, about 11% are singletons; the top ten hold roughly 4%.

Source: PBMCs from the stem cell graft donor, taken from the stem cell graft. The receptor comes from a human donor who donated a stem cell graft to a child with acute myeloid leukemia. The V call is TRBV6-5, the J call TRBJ2-3, with 9 bases lining up with TRBD1. The CDR3 DNA follows: TGTGCCAGCAGATCCCGAGGGACAGGGTCGAATACGCAGTATTTT. This gives the protein CASRSRGTGSNTQYF.